This T cell receptor beta chain stems from a study of post-analysis software for immune sequencing data. Study in general: Progressive-relapsing, secondary progressive and relapsing-remitting multiple sclerosis were among the disease courses included. General study results and limits: Controls showed lower frequencies than patients for a few TRBV segments, and TRBV5-6, TRBV5-1 and TRBV20-1 were among these.

CDR3 length: 13 amino acids. Germline V lookup: CDR1 DFQATT, CDR2 SNEGSKA (reference sequence). V lost 3 bases and J 2 bases, leaving 10 bases between the germline ends. This clonotype was seen a handful of times. As yet, its antigen is unknown. Libraries were made from TCR beta cDNA, and they carried unique molecular identifiers. TCRdb re-called the PCR reads through MiXCR, storing one row per CDR3 protein. This repertoire shows more than 450,000 distinct CDR3 sequences, around 47% found once; its top ten account for under 2%. The clonotype originates from a girl between 10 and 17 years old with multiple sclerosis. Sequenced input: blood. The rearrangement joins TRBV20-1 to TRBJ2-5; D may be TRBD1 or TRBD2 (5 bases each). The CDR3 loop is CSASQGTQETQYF. In DNA form, the CDR3 reads TGCAGTGCTAGCCAAGGGACGCAAGAGACCCAGTACTTC.